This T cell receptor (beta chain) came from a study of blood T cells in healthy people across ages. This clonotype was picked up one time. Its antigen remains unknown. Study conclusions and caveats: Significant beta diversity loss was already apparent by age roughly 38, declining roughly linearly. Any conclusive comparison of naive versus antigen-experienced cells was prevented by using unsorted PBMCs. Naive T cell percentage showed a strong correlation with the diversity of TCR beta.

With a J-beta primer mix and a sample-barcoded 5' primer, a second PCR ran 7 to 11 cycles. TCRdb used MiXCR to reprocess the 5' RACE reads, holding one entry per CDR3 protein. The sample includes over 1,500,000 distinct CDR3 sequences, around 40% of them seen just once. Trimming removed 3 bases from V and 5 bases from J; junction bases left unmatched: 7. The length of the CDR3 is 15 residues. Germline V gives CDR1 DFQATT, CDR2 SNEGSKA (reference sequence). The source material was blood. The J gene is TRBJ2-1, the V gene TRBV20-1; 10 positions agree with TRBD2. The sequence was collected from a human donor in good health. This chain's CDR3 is CSASIASGSHNEQFF. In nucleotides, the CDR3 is TGCAGTGCTAGTATCGCTAGCGGGAGCCACAATGAGCAGTTCTTC.